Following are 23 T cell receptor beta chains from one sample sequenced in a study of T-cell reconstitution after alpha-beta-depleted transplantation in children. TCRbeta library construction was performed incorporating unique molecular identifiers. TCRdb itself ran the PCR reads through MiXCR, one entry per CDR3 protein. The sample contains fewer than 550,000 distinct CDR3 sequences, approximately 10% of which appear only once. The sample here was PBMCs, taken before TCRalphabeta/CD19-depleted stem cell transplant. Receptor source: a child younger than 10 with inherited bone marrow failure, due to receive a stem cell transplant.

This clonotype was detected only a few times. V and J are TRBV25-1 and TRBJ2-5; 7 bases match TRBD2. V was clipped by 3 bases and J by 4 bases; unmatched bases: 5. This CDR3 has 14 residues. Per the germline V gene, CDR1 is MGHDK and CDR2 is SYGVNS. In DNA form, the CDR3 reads TGTGCCAGCAGTGACCGACTAGCCCGAGAGACCCAGTACTTC. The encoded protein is CASSDRLARETQYF.

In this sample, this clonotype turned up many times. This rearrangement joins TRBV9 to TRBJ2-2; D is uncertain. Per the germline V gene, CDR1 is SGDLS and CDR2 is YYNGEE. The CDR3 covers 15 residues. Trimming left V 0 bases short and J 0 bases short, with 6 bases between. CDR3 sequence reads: CASSVGASNTGELFF. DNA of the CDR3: TGTGCCAGCAGCGTAGGGGCCTCGAACACCGGGGAGCTGTTTTTT.

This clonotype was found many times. For the CDR3, the DNA is TGTGCCACCAGAGGTTCCGGGACAGGGGGCTTAGATACGCAGTATTTT. The encoded protein is CATRGSGTGGLDTQYF. The chain combines TRBV15 with TRBJ2-3; 12 bases line up with TRBD1. With V trimmed by 6 bases and J by 5 bases, 9 bases remained unmatched. CDR1 is LNHNV and CDR2 is YYDKDF in the germline V gene (reference sequence). There are 16 residues in the CDR3.

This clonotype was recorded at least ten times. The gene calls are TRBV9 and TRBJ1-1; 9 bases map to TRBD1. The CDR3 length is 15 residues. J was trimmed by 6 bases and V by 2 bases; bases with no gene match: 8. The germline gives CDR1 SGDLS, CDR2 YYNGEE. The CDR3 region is CASSVGGTGNAEAFF. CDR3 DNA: TGTGCCAGCAGCGTGGGTGGGACAGGGAATGCTGAAGCTTTCTTT.

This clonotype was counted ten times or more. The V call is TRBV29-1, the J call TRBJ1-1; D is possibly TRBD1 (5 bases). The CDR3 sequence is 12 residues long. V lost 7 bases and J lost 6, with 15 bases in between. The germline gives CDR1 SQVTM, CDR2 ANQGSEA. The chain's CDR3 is CSAEQGEPEAFF. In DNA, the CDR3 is TGCAGCGCTGAGCAGGGAGAACCTGAAGCTTTCTTT.

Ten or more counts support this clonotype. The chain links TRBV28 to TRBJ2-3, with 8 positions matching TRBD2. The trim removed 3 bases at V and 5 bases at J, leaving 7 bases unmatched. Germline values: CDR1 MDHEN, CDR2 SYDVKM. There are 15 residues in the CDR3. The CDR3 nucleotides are TGTGCCAGCAGTTTGGGGACTAGTCAAGGAGATACGCAGTATTTT. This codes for CASSLGTSQGDTQYF. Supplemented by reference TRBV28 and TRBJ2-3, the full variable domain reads DVKVTQSSRYLVKRTGEKVFLECVQDMDHENMFWYRQDPGLGLRLIYFSYDVKMKEKGDIPEGYSVSREKKERFSLILESASTNQTSMYLCASSLGTSQGDTQYFGPGTRLTVL.

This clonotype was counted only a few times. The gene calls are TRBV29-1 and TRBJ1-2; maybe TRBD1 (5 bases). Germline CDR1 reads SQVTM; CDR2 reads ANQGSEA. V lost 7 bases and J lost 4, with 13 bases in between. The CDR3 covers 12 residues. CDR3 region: CSGGDYRYGYTF. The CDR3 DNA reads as TGCAGCGGAGGGGACTATCGCTATGGCTACACCTTC. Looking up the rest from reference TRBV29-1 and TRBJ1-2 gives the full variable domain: SAVISQKPSRDICQRGTSLTIQCQVDSQVTMMFWYRQQPGQSLTLIATANQGSEATYESGFVIDKFPISRPNLTFSTLTVSNMSPEDSSIYLCSGGDYRYGYTFGSGTRLTVV.

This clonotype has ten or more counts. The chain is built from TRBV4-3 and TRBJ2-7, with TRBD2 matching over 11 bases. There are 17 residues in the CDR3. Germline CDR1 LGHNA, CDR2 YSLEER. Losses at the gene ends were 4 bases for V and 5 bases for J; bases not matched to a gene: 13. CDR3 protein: CASSLRVIAGGSNEQYF. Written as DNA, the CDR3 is TGCGCCAGCAGCCTCCGGGTCATAGCGGGAGGGAGCAACGAGCAGTACTTC.

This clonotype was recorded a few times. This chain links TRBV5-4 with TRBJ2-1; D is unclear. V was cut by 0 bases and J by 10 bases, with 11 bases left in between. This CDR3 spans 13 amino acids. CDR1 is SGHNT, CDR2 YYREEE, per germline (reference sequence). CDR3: CASSLELMGEQFF. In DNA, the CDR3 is TGTGCCAGCAGCTTGGAGCTCATGGGCGAGCAGTTCTTC.

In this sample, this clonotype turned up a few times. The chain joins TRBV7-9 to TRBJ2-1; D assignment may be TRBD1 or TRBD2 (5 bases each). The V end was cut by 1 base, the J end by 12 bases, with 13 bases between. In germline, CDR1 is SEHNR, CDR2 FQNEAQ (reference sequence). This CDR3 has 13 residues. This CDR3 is CASSLGSRDGQFF. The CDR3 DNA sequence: TGTGCCAGCAGCTTAGGGAGCCGGGACGGGCAGTTCTTC.

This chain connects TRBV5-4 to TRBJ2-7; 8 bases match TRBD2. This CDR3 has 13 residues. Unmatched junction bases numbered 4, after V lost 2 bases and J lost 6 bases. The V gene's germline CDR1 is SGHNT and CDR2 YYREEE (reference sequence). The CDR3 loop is CASSLAGVTEQYF. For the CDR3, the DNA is TGTGCCAGCAGCTTAGCGGGAGTAACCGAGCAGTACTTC.

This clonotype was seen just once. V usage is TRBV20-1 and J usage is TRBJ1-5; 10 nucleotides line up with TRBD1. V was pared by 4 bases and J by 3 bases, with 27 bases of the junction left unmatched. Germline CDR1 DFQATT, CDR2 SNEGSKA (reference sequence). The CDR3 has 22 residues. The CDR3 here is CSATSTYNRDRGGRNANQPQHF. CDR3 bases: TGCAGTGCTACTTCCACATACAACCGGGACAGGGGCGGGAGGAACGCCAATCAGCCCCAGCATTTT.

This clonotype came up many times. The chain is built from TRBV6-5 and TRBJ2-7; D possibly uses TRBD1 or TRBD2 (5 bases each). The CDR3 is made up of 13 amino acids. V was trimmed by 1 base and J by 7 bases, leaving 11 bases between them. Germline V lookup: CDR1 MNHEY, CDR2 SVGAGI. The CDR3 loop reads CASSYFPEGEQYF. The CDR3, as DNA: TGTGCCAGCAGTTACTTCCCAGAGGGGGAGCAGTACTTC.

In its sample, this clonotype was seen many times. In nucleotides, the CDR3 is TGTGCCAGCAGTTTGGGCAGGGGATCCTACGAGCAGTACTTC. Translation: CASSLGRGSYEQYF. J is TRBJ2-7 and V is TRBV7-2; D may be TRBD1 (6 bases). Germline values: CDR1 SGHTA, CDR2 FQGNSA. This CDR3 spans 14 amino acids. V was cut by 6 bases and J by 1 base, with 13 bases left in between.

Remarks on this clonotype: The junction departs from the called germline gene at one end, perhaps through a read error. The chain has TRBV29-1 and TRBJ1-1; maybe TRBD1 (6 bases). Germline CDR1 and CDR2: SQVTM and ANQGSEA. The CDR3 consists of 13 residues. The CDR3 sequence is CSVSKGEGTAAFF. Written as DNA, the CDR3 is TGCAGCGTTTCTAAGGGGGAGGGTACTGCAGCTTTCTTT. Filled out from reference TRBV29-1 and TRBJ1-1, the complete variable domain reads SAVISQKPSRDICQRGTSLTIQCQVDSQVTMMFWYRQQPGQSLTLIATANQGSEATYESGFVIDKFPISRPNLTFSTLTVSNMSPEDSSIYLCSVSKGEGTAAFFGQGTRLTVV.

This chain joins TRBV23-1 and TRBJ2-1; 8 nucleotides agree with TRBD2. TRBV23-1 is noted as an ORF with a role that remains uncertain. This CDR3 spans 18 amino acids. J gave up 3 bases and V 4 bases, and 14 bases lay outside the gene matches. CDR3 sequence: CASSPEDSGTLGYNEQFF. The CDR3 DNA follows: TGCGCCAGCAGTCCGGAGGATAGCGGGACTCTGGGCTACAATGAGCAGTTCTTC.

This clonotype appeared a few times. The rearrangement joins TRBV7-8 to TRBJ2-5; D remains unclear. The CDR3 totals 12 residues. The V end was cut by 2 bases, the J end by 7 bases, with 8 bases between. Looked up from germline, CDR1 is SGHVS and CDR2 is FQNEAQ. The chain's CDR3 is CASSLISRTQYF. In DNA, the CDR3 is TGTGCCAGCAGCTTAATCAGTCGGACCCAGTACTTC. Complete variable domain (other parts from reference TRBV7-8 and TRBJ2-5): GAGVSQSPRYKVAKRGQDVALRCDPISGHVSLFWYQQALGQGPEFLTYFQNEAQLDKSGLPSDRFFAERPEGSVSTLKIQRTQQEDSAVYLCASSLISRTQYFGPGTRLLVL.

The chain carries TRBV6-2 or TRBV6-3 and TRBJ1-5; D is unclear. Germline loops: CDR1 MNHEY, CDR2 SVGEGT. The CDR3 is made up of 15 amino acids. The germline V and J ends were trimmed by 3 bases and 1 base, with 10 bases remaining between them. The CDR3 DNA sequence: TGTGCCAGCAGTTATTTCGGCACGAGCAATCAGCCCCAGCATTTT. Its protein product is CASSYFGTSNQPQHF.

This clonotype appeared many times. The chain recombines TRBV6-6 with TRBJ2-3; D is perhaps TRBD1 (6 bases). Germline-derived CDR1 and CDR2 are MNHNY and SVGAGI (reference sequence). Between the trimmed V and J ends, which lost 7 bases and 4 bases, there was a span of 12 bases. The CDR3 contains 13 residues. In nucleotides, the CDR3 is TGTGCCAGCATTTCCTCAGGGGCAGATACGCAGTATTTT. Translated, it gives CASISSGADTQYF.

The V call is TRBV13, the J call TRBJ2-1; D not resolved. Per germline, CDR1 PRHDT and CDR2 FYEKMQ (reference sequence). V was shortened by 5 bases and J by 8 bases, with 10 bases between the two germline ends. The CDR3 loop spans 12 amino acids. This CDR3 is CASSTHIDEQFF. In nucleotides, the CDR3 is TGTGCCAGCAGCACCCATATCGATGAGCAGTTCTTC.

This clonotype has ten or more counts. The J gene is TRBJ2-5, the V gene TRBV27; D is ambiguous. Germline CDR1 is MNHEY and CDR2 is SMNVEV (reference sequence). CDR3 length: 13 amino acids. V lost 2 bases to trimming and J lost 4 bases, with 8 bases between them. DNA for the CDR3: TGTGCCAGCAGTTTAAAGTATTCAGAGACCCAGTACTTC. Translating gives CASSLKYSETQYF.

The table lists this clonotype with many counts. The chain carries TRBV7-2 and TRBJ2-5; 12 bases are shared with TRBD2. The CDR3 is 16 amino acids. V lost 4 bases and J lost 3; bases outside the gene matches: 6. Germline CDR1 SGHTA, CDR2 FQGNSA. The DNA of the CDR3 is TGTGCCAGCAGCTGGACTAGCGGGATGGCGAAAGAGACCCAGTACTTC. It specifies CASSWTSGMAKETQYF.

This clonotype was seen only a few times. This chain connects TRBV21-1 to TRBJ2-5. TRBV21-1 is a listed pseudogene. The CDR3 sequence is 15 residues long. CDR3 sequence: CASSLFWGYQETQYF. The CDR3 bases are TGTGCCAGCAGCCTATTTTGGGGGTACCAAGAGACCCAGTACTTC.